This T cell receptor beta chain comes out of a study of Tregs in tolerant kidney transplant recipients. At the level of the study: Mixed chimerism was transient after nonmyeloablative marrow transplants from related graft donors.

CDR3 length: 17 residues. V lost 6 bases and J lost 0; bases outside the gene matches: 7. In germline, CDR1 is SGHAT, CDR2 FQNNGV. Here immunoSEQ multiplex PCR was the method, and the copy in TCRdb shows in-frame clones only, minus some. This sample has more than 75,000 clones, with 80% to 95% found just once. As concerns this clone: What it binds is not known.

Broader study findings: Validation in larger populations is needed because few patients were studied. No direct test of biological reproducibility was done here. Some patients' samples used different primers over time, so nucleotide sequences weren't comparable.

Sequencing was performed on CD4+ T cells from blood, taken before the transplant. The receptor was isolated from a human donor who received a combined kidney and bone marrow transplant. The chain carries TRBV11-2 and TRBJ2-6; 8 bases line up with TRBD1. Here the CDR3 reads CASRTQGAHSGANVLTF. The CDR3, as DNA: TGTGCCAGCAGGACGCAGGGGGCGCACTCTGGGGCCAACGTCCTGACTTTC.